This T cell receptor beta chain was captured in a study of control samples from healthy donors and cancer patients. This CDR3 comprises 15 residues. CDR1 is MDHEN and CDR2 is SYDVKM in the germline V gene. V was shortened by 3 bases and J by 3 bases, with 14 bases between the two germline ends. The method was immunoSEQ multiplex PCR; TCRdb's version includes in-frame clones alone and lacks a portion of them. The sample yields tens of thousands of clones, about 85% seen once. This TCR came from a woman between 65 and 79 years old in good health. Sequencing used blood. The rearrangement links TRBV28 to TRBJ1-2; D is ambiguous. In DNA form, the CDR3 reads TGTGCCAGCAGTTTGTACCTTAAGGGAGACTATGGCTACACCTTC. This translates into CASSLYLKGDYGYTF.